Listed here are 8 T cell receptor beta chains from one sample, sequenced in a study of blood T cell repertoires in COVID-19. Method: immunoSEQ multiplex PCR; TCRdb's copy keeps in-frame clones and lacks some. This table holds under 200,000 clones, about four fifths found once. Sample: peripheral blood. The receptors here all came from an older woman with COVID-19, enrolled during active disease.

The chain joins TRBV19 to TRBJ1-5; TRBD1 is a possible D gene (5 bases). The CDR3 spans 16 residues. Germline V gives CDR1 LNHDA, CDR2 SQIVND (reference sequence). V was clipped by 2 bases and J by 10 bases, with 21 bases between them. The chain's CDR3 is CASSISGGANTSPQHF. In DNA, the CDR3 is TGTGCCAGTAGTATAAGTGGCGGGGCCAACACAAGCCCCCAGCATTTT.

This clone was seen more than once but under ten times. V and J are TRBV5-1 and TRBJ1-2; 8 bases map to TRBD1. The germline CDR1 and CDR2 sequences are SGHRS and YFSETQ. This CDR3 is 15 amino acids long. V was clipped by 0 bases and J by 2 bases; unmatched bases: 3. CDR3 residues: CASSLVTGANYGYTF. The CDR3 DNA follows: TGCGCCAGCAGCTTGGTGACAGGGGCAAACTATGGCTACACCTTC.

The V call is TRBV7-3, the J call TRBJ2-7; the D gene is possibly TRBD1 (6 bases). Per germline, CDR1 SGHTA and CDR2 FQGTGA. The V and J ends lost 4 bases and 4 bases respectively, with 17 bases between them. This CDR3 has 15 residues. CDR3 coding DNA: TGTGCCAGCAGCTCCCAAGGGGGATTTTGGTACGAGCAGTACTTC. It encodes CASSSQGGFWYEQYF.

V gene TRBV3-1 (or the pseudogene TRBV3-2) combines with J gene TRBJ2-5, with 10 bases fitting TRBD2. Losses at the gene ends were 2 bases for V and 5 bases for J; bases not matched to a gene: 2. Germline lookup yields CDR1 LGHDT and CDR2 YNNKEL (reference sequence). The CDR3 is 14 residues long. The CDR3 region has the DNA TGTGCCAGCAGCCAACCGGGACTAGCGGAGACCCAGTACTTC. Translated, it gives CASSQPGLAETQYF.

This clone occurred once. This rearrangement joins TRBV5-1 to TRBJ2-7; 8 bases agree with TRBD2. The CDR3 covers 15 residues. Per germline, CDR1 SGHRS and CDR2 YFSETQ. V lost 0 bases and J lost 2; bases outside the gene matches: 4. CDR3 DNA: TGCGCCAGCAGCTTGGGTCTCGGGAGGGCCTACGAGCAGTACTTC. Translated, it gives CASSLGLGRAYEQYF.

The rearrangement uses TRBV10-3 and TRBJ2-3, with 8 positions matching TRBD1. The germline gives CDR1 ENHRY, CDR2 SYGVKD. V shed 5 bases and J 4 bases; nucleotides not matched to a gene: 8. There are 15 residues in the CDR3. CDR3 in amino acids: CAISHGQGPPDTQYF. CDR3 bases: TGTGCCATCAGTCACGGACAGGGCCCCCCAGATACGCAGTATTTT.

This clone was seen only once. V and J are TRBV28 and TRBJ1-6; maybe TRBD1 (6 bases). Germline CDR1 and CDR2: MDHEN and SYDVKM. V was pared by 6 bases and J by 4 bases, with 16 bases between. This CDR3 contains 16 residues. The CDR3: CASRETGEVYNSPLHF. The DNA for the CDR3 is TGTGCCAGCAGGGAGACAGGTGAAGTTTATAATTCACCCCTCCACTTT.

The V call is TRBV5-1, the J call TRBJ2-4; the match to TRBD2 covers 9 bases. Germline CDR1 and CDR2: SGHRS and YFSETQ. With 6 bases clipped from V and 0 bases from J, the junction kept 10 bases outside the gene matches. This CDR3 region has 17 residues. The CDR3 region is CASTEGSGGLAKNIQYF. The CDR3 DNA is TGCGCCAGCACCGAGGGTAGCGGGGGACTAGCCAAAAACATTCAGTACTTC.